The 12 T cell receptor beta chains in this list originate from one sample, sequenced in a study of cytomegalovirus exposure and HLA in healthy donors. It was with 60 Vbeta and 13 Jbeta primers that the PCR ran. This table comes from immunoSEQ multiplex PCR, and its TCRdb copy is limited to in-frame clones, with some not included. This sample has tens of thousands of clones, with 65% to 90% found just once. Sequencing was carried out using PBMCs. The receptors originated from a man aged 25 to 40 in good health and CMV-seronegative.

V usage is TRBV19 and J usage is TRBJ1-5, with D perhaps matching TRBD1 (6 bases). Deletions cut 1 base from V and 4 bases from J, with 14 bases between. The germline V gene has CDR1 LNHDA and CDR2 SQIVND (reference sequence). This CDR3 comprises 16 residues. CDR3 DNA sequence: TGTGCCAGTAGTATAGGCGGGAGGGGGGTTAATCAGCCCCAGCATTTT. Encoded protein: CASSIGGRGVNQPQHF. Together with reference TRBV19 and TRBJ1-5, the CDR3 gives the full variable domain: DGGITQSPKYLFRKEGQNVTLSCEQNLNHDAMYWYRQDPGQGLRLIYYSQIVNDFQKGDIAEGYSVSREKKESFPLTVTSAQKNPTAFYLCASSIGGRGVNQPQHFGDGTRLSIL.

DNA for the CDR3: TGTGCCAGCAGCTTAGAGCCCTATGGCTACACCTTC. Its translation: CASSLEPYGYTF. The genes are TRBV7-9 and TRBJ1-2, with D unresolved. The germline V gene has CDR1 SEHNR and CDR2 FQNEAQ (reference sequence). Trimming shortened V by 1 base and J by 4 bases, and 4 bases separated the two germline ends. This CDR3 spans 12 amino acids.

This clone was seen only a few times. CDR3 region: CASSRGETGRDEAFF. In DNA form, the CDR3 reads TGTGCCAGCAGCCGCGGAGAAACAGGGCGCGATGAAGCTTTCTTT. The chain has TRBV6-5 and TRBJ1-1; maybe TRBD1 (6 bases). The V gene lost 6 bases and the J gene lost 7 bases, with 21 bases spanning the gap. Per germline, CDR1 MNHEY and CDR2 SVGAGI. CDR3 length equals 15 residues.

This chain links TRBV7-2 with TRBJ2-7; D gene ambiguous. This CDR3 has 15 residues. V lost 4 bases, J lost 2 bases, and 15 bases lay in between. The V gene's germline CDR1 is SGHTA and CDR2 FQGNSA. The CDR3 here is CASSSRTTTPYEQYF. The DNA of the CDR3 is TGTGCCAGCAGCTCCAGAACAACAACCCCCTACGAGCAGTACTTC.

The V gene is TRBV6-5, the J gene TRBJ1-2; 8 bases fit TRBD1. J gave up 10 bases and V 0 bases, and 4 bases lay outside the gene matches. The CDR3 runs 13 residues. Germline V CDR1 and CDR2: MNHEY, SVGAGI. The CDR3 DNA sequence: TGTGCCAGCAGTTACTCCGGGACAGGAGTCTACACCTTC. Translated: CASSYSGTGVYTF.

The genes are TRBV27 and TRBJ1-2, with 7 bases fitting TRBD1. The CDR3 loop spans 14 amino acids. The J segment lost 3 bases and the V segment lost 1 base, leaving 2 bases of the junction unmatched. Germline V gene data show CDR1 as MNHEY and CDR2 as SMNVEV (reference sequence). The CDR3 coding sequence is TGTGCCAGCAGTTTATTTGGGACAGACTATGGCTACACCTTC. Protein product: CASSLFGTDYGYTF.

A single count supports this clone. The chain couples TRBV5-6 to TRBJ2-7, with D tentatively TRBD1 (6 bases). CDR1 and CDR2 from the germline V gene are SGHDT and YYEEEE. The CDR3 has 16 amino acids. V was clipped by 4 bases and J by 0 bases, with 17 bases between them. The CDR3 sequence is CASSILTGTFSYEQYF. DNA of the CDR3: TGTGCCAGCAGCATACTAACCGGGACATTCTCCTACGAGCAGTACTTC.

The chain carries TRBV11-2 and TRBJ2-3; 9 bases agree with TRBD2. CDR1 is SGHAT, CDR2 FQNNGV, per germline. Unmatched junction bases numbered 2, after V lost 5 bases and J lost 2 bases. The CDR3 extends over 14 amino acids. The CDR3 protein is CASSRLAVTDTQYF. The CDR3, as DNA: TGTGCCAGCAGCCGACTAGCGGTCACAGATACGCAGTATTTT.

The chain links TRBV5-6 to TRBJ2-1; D perhaps matches TRBD2 (5 bases). The germline V gene encodes CDR1 SGHDT and CDR2 YYEEEE. The CDR3 has 12 amino acids. V lost 2 bases, J lost 9 bases, and 9 bases lay in between. CDR3 DNA: TGTGCCAGCAGCTTAGAGGGCGCTGAGCAGTTCTTC. This codes for CASSLEGAEQFF.

CDR3 sequence: CATSRERHTYEQYF. The CDR3, as DNA: TGTGCCACCAGCAGAGAGAGACACACCTACGAGCAGTACTTC. The chain couples TRBV15 to TRBJ2-7; D not resolved. Per germline, CDR1 LNHNV and CDR2 YYDKDF (reference sequence). Trimming removed 0 bases at V and 2 bases at J, with 8 bases between. The CDR3 consists of 14 residues.

This clone was seen only a few times. The chain has TRBV6-5 and TRBJ2-7, with 8 bases fitting TRBD2. With V trimmed by 7 bases and J by 6 bases, 8 bases remained unmatched. The CDR3 loop spans 13 amino acids. Germline V CDR1 and CDR2: MNHEY, SVGAGI. DNA of the CDR3: TGTGCCAGCAAGGCTAGCGGGCGAAGCGAGCAGTACTTC. Translating it yields CASKASGRSEQYF.

J is TRBJ1-1 and V is TRBV7-6; the D gene is possibly TRBD1 (5 bases). CDR3 length: 15 residues. Germline assignment: CDR1 SGHVS and CDR2 FNYEAQ. The V end lost 2 bases, the J end lost 4 bases, and 14 bases lay between the germline ends. CDR3 sequence (DNA): TGTGCCAGCAGCTTAACGCAGGGCGGTTTCACTGAAGCTTTCTTT. Translation gives CASSLTQGGFTEAFF.